These 29 T cell receptor beta chains share one sample of origin, sequenced in a study of cytomegalovirus exposure and HLA in healthy donors. Use of 60 Vbeta and 13 Jbeta primers characterized the PCR. TCRdb's copy holds only in-frame clones and misses some; the assay was immunoSEQ multiplex PCR. This table has 90,000 to 120,000 clones, roughly 78% appearing once. What was sequenced was PBMCs. Receptors originate from a woman aged 40-49 years in good health and CMV-seronegative.

The chain combines TRBV5-1 with TRBJ2-1, with TRBD1 matching over 8 bases. The CDR3 is 15 amino acids. Unmatched junction bases numbered 3, after V lost 1 base and J lost 3 bases. Germline-derived CDR1 and CDR2 are SGHRS and YFSETQ. The CDR3 coding sequence is TGCGCCAGCAGCTTGAGGGGACAGGACTACAATGAGCAGTTCTTC. It encodes CASSLRGQDYNEQFF.

This clone showed up just a few times. V gene TRBV7-9 combines with J gene TRBJ1-3; TRBD1 might be the D (6 bases). CDR1 is SEHNR and CDR2 is FQNEAQ in the germline V gene (reference sequence). V was trimmed by 5 bases and J by 0 bases, leaving 17 bases between them. The CDR3 is made up of 17 amino acids. The CDR3 spells CASSPQGGPSSGNTIYF. In nucleotides, the CDR3 is TGTGCCAGCAGCCCACAAGGGGGTCCTTCCTCTGGAAACACCATATATTTT.

The chain is built from TRBV5-8 and TRBJ1-2; 9 nucleotides agree with TRBD1. The germline V gene encodes CDR1 SGHTS and CDR2 YDEGEE. Germline trimming cut 0 bases from V and 12 bases from J; bases unmatched to any gene: 3. The CDR3 has 12 amino acids. The CDR3 DNA is TGTGCCAGCAGCTTGGCCGGGACAGGGAACACCTTC. It codes for CASSLAGTGNTF.

The chain links TRBV7-2 to TRBJ2-7, with D possibly being TRBD1 (5 bases). The CDR3 loop spans 14 amino acids. Germline V gene data show CDR1 as SGHTA and CDR2 as FQGNSA. Trimming cost V 5 bases and J 0 bases, with 11 bases left between them. The CDR3 nucleotides are TGTGCCAGCAGCGCCCGACAGCTCTCCTACGAGCAGTACTTC. This encodes CASSARQLSYEQYF.

The chain joins TRBV28 to TRBJ1-2; 8 nucleotides align to TRBD1. There are 13 residues in the CDR3. The germline CDR1 and CDR2 sequences are MDHEN and SYDVKM. After removal of 7 bases from V and 8 bases from J, the junction contained 9 bases not matched to a gene. The CDR3 coding sequence is TGTGCCAGCACTACACGACAGGGGCAGGGCTACACCTTC. Translated: CASTTRQGQGYTF.

The chain joins TRBV7-9 to TRBJ2-7; 11 bases map to TRBD1. CDR3 size: 15 residues. With 5 bases clipped from V and 3 bases from J, the junction kept 6 bases outside the gene matches. Germline loops: CDR1 SEHNR, CDR2 FQNEAQ (reference sequence). CDR3 sequence (DNA): TGTGCCAGCAGCAAGCCGGGACAGGGGGGCTACGAGCAGTACTTC. Its protein product is CASSKPGQGGYEQYF. The complete variable domain, with remaining parts taken from reference TRBV7-9 and TRBJ2-7, reads DTGVSQNPRHKITKRGQNVTFRCDPISEHNRLYWYRQTLGQGPEFLTYFQNEAQLEKSRLLSDRFSAERPKGSFSTLEIQRTEQGDSAMYLCASSKPGQGGYEQYFGPGTRLTVT.

This chain joins TRBV7-2 and TRBJ1-6; 7 nucleotides match TRBD1. The CDR3 has 14 amino acids. Germline-derived CDR1 and CDR2 are SGHTA and FQGNSA. The V segment lost 5 bases and the J segment 6 bases; nucleotides outside the gene matches: 4. The DNA of the CDR3 is TGTGCCAGCAGCACCGGGACAGCTAATTCACCCCTCCACTTT. This encodes CASSTGTANSPLHF.

This clone was observed a single time. The rearrangement uses TRBV20-1 and TRBJ2-1; no reliable D call. V was cut by 6 bases and J by 4 bases, with 4 bases left in between. The germline CDR1 and CDR2 sequences are DFQATT and SNEGSKA (reference sequence). This CDR3 is built from 10 residues. The CDR3 loop reads CSALYNEQFF. In DNA form, the CDR3 reads TGCAGTGCCCTATACAATGAGCAGTTCTTC.

This chain connects TRBV7-2 to TRBJ2-5; TRBD2 matches 12 bases. This CDR3 comprises 17 residues. CDR1 is SGHTA, CDR2 FQGNSA, per germline. Unmatched junction bases numbered 8, after V lost 1 base and J lost 5 bases. The DNA of the CDR3 is TGTGCCAGCAGCTTAGAGACTAGCGGGAGTTTTCGGGAGACCCAGTACTTC. Encoded protein: CASSLETSGSFRETQYF. Full variable domain (rest looked up from reference TRBV7-2 and TRBJ2-5): GAGVSQSPSNKVTEKGKDVELRCDPISGHTALYWYRQSLGQGLEFLIYFQGNSAPDKSGLPSDRFSAERTGGSVSTLTIQRTQQEDSAVYLCASSLETSGSFRETQYFGPGTRLLVL.

This clone was counted once. V and J are TRBV19 and TRBJ2-1, with 11 bases fitting TRBD2. Losses at the gene ends were 3 bases for V and 3 bases for J; bases not matched to a gene: 13. The length of the CDR3 is 19 residues. Germline CDR1 is LNHDA and CDR2 is SQIVND (reference sequence). This chain's CDR3 is CASSMSELWTSGFYNEQFF. CDR3 nucleotide sequence: TGTGCCAGTAGTATGAGTGAGTTGTGGACTAGCGGGTTCTACAATGAGCAGTTCTTC.

The CDR3 DNA reads as TGTGCCAGCAGCTTAGGCGTTACTGGAAACACCATATATTTT. Translated: CASSLGVTGNTIYF. The genes are TRBV7-2 and TRBJ1-3; D gene uncertain. In germline, CDR1 is SGHTA, CDR2 FQGNSA. Trimming shortened V by 1 base and J by 2 bases, and 6 bases separated the two germline ends. CDR3 length: 14 amino acids. Together with reference TRBV7-2 and TRBJ1-3, the CDR3 gives the full variable domain: GAGVSQSPSNKVTEKGKDVELRCDPISGHTALYWYRQSLGQGLEFLIYFQGNSAPDKSGLPSDRFSAERTGGSVSTLTIQRTQQEDSAVYLCASSLGVTGNTIYFGEGSWLTVV.

The rearrangement joins TRBV19 to TRBJ1-4; a weak D match, TRBD1 (6 bases). The germline V and J ends were trimmed by 7 bases and 7 bases, with 25 bases remaining between them. The germline gives CDR1 LNHDA, CDR2 SQIVND (reference sequence). The CDR3 has 17 residues. DNA for the CDR3: TGTGCCAGTACCCACCTCTTGGTTGGGACAAAGATTGAAAAACTGTTTTTT. This sequence encodes CASTHLLVGTKIEKLFF.

In its sample, this clone was seen a few times. The V and J genes are TRBV18 and TRBJ2-1; TRBD2 aligns across 7 bases. The CDR3 runs to 14 residues. Trimming cost V 3 bases and J 7 bases; bases outside gene matches: 6. Germline CDR1 and CDR2: KGHSH and LQKENI. As DNA, the CDR3 is TGTGCCAGCTCACCCTGGGACGGGGGGAATGAGCAGTTCTTC. This encodes CASSPWDGGNEQFF.

V and J are TRBV19 and TRBJ1-2; no clear D. Trimming left V 3 bases short and J 4 bases short, with 18 bases between. CDR1 LNHDA and CDR2 SQIVND come from the germline V gene (reference sequence). The CDR3 contains 16 residues. CDR3 protein: CASSITALSAVYGYTF. The CDR3 coding sequence is TGTGCCAGTAGTATCACTGCTTTGAGTGCCGTCTATGGCTACACCTTC.

The rearrangement joins TRBV28 to TRBJ1-1, with 8 bases that match TRBD1. V shed 7 bases and J 3 bases; nucleotides not matched to a gene: 16. CDR1 MDHEN and CDR2 SYDVKM come from the germline V gene. The CDR3 is 17 residues long. CDR3 nucleotide sequence: TGTGCCAGCAACAAACAAGGAGGACAGGGAAAGGACACTGAAGCTTTCTTT. It translates to CASNKQGGQGKDTEAFF.

The chain employs TRBV10-3 and TRBJ2-2; D possibly corresponds to TRBD1 (6 bases). There are 12 residues in the CDR3. Germline lookup yields CDR1 ENHRY and CDR2 SYGVKD. CDR3 in DNA: TGTGCATCCGAAGGGGGCACCGGGGAGCTGTTTTTT. Its translation is CASEGGTGELFF.

This sequence joins TRBV28 and TRBJ1-2; TRBD1 is a possible D gene (6 bases). V lost 0 bases and J 1 base, leaving 9 bases between the germline ends. The CDR3 extends over 15 amino acids. CDR1 MDHEN and CDR2 SYDVKM come from the germline V gene. CDR3: CASSLWGANNYGYTF. The CDR3 nucleotides read TGTGCCAGCAGTTTATGGGGGGCCAATAACTATGGCTACACCTTC.

The chain carries TRBV7-2 and TRBJ1-2, with no clear D. Trimming stripped 1 base from V and 3 bases from J, with 6 bases between. Per the germline V gene, CDR1 is SGHTA and CDR2 is FQGNSA. This CDR3 has 13 amino acids. CDR3 DNA sequence: TGTGCCAGCAGCTTAGACCAGGACTATGGCTACACCTTC. It encodes CASSLDQDYGYTF.

This clone has a handful of counts. The rearrangement joins TRBV29-1 to TRBJ2-7, with a possible D match to TRBD1 (6 bases). The germline V gene encodes CDR1 SQVTM and CDR2 ANQGSEA. Trimming removed 6 bases at V and 0 bases at J, with 18 bases between. This CDR3 contains 15 residues. CDR3 amino acids: CSVASAVDSSYEQYF. CDR3 DNA: TGCAGCGTAGCAAGTGCGGTGGACAGCTCCTACGAGCAGTACTTC.

J is TRBJ1-4 and V is TRBV27; TRBD1 might be the D (5 bases). Germline V CDR1 and CDR2: MNHEY, SMNVEV (reference sequence). This CDR3 region has 15 residues. The germline V and J ends were trimmed by 1 base and 5 bases, with 11 bases remaining between them. The CDR3 nucleotides read TGTGCCAGCAGTTTATTTCAGGACAACAATGAAAAACTGTTTTTT. As protein: CASSLFQDNNEKLFF.

The chain links TRBV7-2 to TRBJ1-5, with D uncertain. Germline V gene lookup returns CDR1 SGHTA and CDR2 FQGNSA. V lost 2 bases and J 0 bases, leaving 5 bases between the germline ends. The CDR3 spans 14 residues. The CDR3 bases are TGTGCCAGCAGCTTATCTTATAGCAATCAGCCCCAGCATTTT. Protein: CASSLSYSNQPQHF.

The chain combines TRBV5-6 with TRBJ2-5, with TRBD2 matching over 12 bases. The germline gives CDR1 SGHDT, CDR2 YYEEEE. The CDR3 consists of 15 residues. Germline trimming cut 2 bases from V and 2 bases from J; bases unmatched to any gene: 1. The CDR3 loop is CASSFLAGGQETQYF. CDR3 DNA: TGTGCCAGCAGCTTCCTAGCGGGGGGGCAAGAGACCCAGTACTTC.

This clone has a single count. This rearrangement joins TRBV21-1 to TRBJ2-3; the D call of TRBD2 is as the table states it, not checked on the DNA. TRBV21-1 is a known pseudogene. This CDR3 region has 18 residues. CDR3 sequence (DNA): TGTGCCAGCAGCAAAGCAGGGACTAGTCCCGAGGGTCCAGATACGCAGTATTTT. It is translated as CASSKAGTSPEGPDTQYF.

The rearrangement uses TRBV7-8 and TRBJ2-1, with 11 bases that match TRBD2. The CDR3 spans 15 residues. V trimming: 4 bases; J trimming: 7 bases; junction bases outside the gene matches: 6. The germline V gene has CDR1 SGHVS and CDR2 FQNEAQ. DNA of the CDR3: TGTGCCAGCAGCTCCGGGACTAGCGGTCCTAATGAGCAGTTCTTC. Amino acid sequence: CASSSGTSGPNEQFF.

This chain uses TRBV30 with TRBJ1-2; TRBD1 matches 7 bases. Germline V gene lookup returns CDR1 GTSNPN and CDR2 SVGIG (reference sequence). This CDR3 has 12 residues. The V and J ends lost 1 base and 6 bases, in that order; junction bases with no gene match: 2. CDR3 loop: CAWSAGGHGYTF. CDR3 coding DNA: TGTGCCTGGAGTGCAGGGGGGCATGGCTACACCTTC.

This clone was counted only a few times. The chain has TRBV5-4 and TRBJ2-7; TRBD1 aligns across 11 bases. The germline V gene has CDR1 SGHNT and CDR2 YYREEE (reference sequence). The CDR3 is made up of 14 amino acids. J was trimmed by 3 bases and V by 5 bases; bases with no gene match: 4. DNA for the CDR3: TGTGCCAGCAGACCGGGACAGGGGGGCTACGAGCAGTACTTC. Its protein product is CASRPGQGGYEQYF.

This chain uses TRBV5-1 with TRBJ2-2; the match to TRBD2 covers 13 bases. V gave up 3 bases and J gave up 1 base; unmatched junction bases: 9. The CDR3 covers 19 residues. Germline assignment: CDR1 SGHRS and CDR2 YFSETQ. The CDR3 sequence is CASSSTLLAGGRNTGELFF. In nucleotides, the CDR3 is TGCGCCAGCAGCTCCACTCTACTAGCGGGAGGGAGGAACACCGGGGAGCTGTTTTTT.

V is TRBV4-3 and J is TRBJ1-2; no firm D call. Deletions cut 0 bases from V and 1 base from J, with 9 bases between. The CDR3 contains 15 residues. CDR1 is LGHNA, CDR2 YSLEER, per germline. This CDR3 reads CASSQDWGGNYGYTF. Here the CDR3 DNA reads TGCGCCAGCAGCCAAGATTGGGGAGGTAACTATGGCTACACCTTC.

The chain carries TRBV5-4 and TRBJ2-5; D not certain. Matching the DNA end better, TRBJ2-7 makes the J call doubtful. The CDR3 is 13 amino acids. In germline, CDR1 is SGHNT, CDR2 YYREEE (reference sequence). CDR3 in DNA: TGTGCCAGCAGCTTGGCGGGTCCTTACGAGCAGTACTTC. Amino acid sequence: CASSLAGPYEQYF.